The 18 T cell receptor beta chains below all came from one sample that was sequenced in a study of T cell responses to AZD1222 COVID-19 vaccine. The repertoire was sequenced with immunoSEQ multiplex PCR; TCRdb's copy has only in-frame clones and lacks some. The table includes about 140,000 clones, around 90% detected once. The sample here was peripheral blood, taken on day 0 of AZD1222 vaccination. These receptors came from an adult in good health.

The V call is TRBV4-1, the J call TRBJ1-3, with TRBD1 identical over 7 bases. CDR1 MGHRA and CDR2 YSYEKL come from the germline V gene. This CDR3 has 15 residues. Trimming cost V 2 bases and J 2 bases; bases outside gene matches: 3. The CDR3 sequence is CASSQPTGAGNTIYF. The CDR3 DNA is TGCGCCAGCAGCCAACCTACAGGGGCTGGAAACACCATATATTTT.

The chain uses TRBV7-9 and TRBJ2-5, with D possibly TRBD2 on 6 matching bases. CDR1 is SEHNR, CDR2 FQNEAQ, per germline (reference sequence). The CDR3 consists of 14 residues. V was shortened by 4 bases and J by 5 bases, with 14 bases between the two germline ends. The CDR3 DNA reads as TGTGCCAGCAGCTCTAGGACGGGAGCGGAGACCCAGTACTTC. Encoded protein: CASSSRTGAETQYF.

The V gene is TRBV6-5, the J gene TRBJ2-3; possible D gene TRBD2, 5 bases. Germline assignment: CDR1 MNHEY and CDR2 SVGAGI. The CDR3 runs 15 residues. Trimming took 1 base from V and 4 from J, leaving 12 bases between them. CDR3 protein: CASSYFGTGADTQYF. The CDR3 coding sequence is TGTGCCAGCAGTTACTTCGGAACCGGGGCAGATACGCAGTATTTT.

In its sample, this clone was seen once. The chain links TRBV30 to TRBJ2-7, with 7 bases aligning to TRBD2. Germline V gene sequence: CDR1 GTSNPN, CDR2 SVGIG (reference sequence). The CDR3 is 12 amino acids. The J segment lost 4 bases and the V segment lost 7 bases, leaving 7 bases of the junction unmatched. As DNA, the CDR3 is TGTGCCTTGTCCAGCGGGACGTACGAGCAGTACTTC. It yields the protein CALSSGTYEQYF.

V usage is TRBV11-2 and J usage is TRBJ1-6; D is undetermined. Between the trimmed V and J ends, which lost 2 bases and 5 bases, there was a span of 22 bases. CDR1 and CDR2 from the germline V gene are SGHAT and FQNNGV. CDR3 size: 19 residues. The chain's CDR3 is CASSLMSFPGVVNNSPLHF. The CDR3 DNA follows: TGTGCCAGCAGCTTAATGTCTTTTCCTGGGGTTGTCAATAATTCACCCCTCCACTTT.

V is TRBV29-1 and J is TRBJ2-3; unclear D gene. There are 13 residues in the CDR3. Trimming removed 7 bases at V and 0 bases at J, with 11 bases between. The germline V gene encodes CDR1 SQVTM and CDR2 ANQGSEA. DNA of the CDR3: TGCAGCGCCGCCAGCCAGAGCACAGATACGCAGTATTTT. This encodes CSAASQSTDTQYF.

DNA of the CDR3: TGTGCCAGCAGTGAAGCAGAGAGGGACGGCTACACCTTC. It specifies CASSEAERDGYTF. V gene TRBV6-1 combines with J gene TRBJ1-2, with a weak D call TRBD1 (5 bases). The V gene's germline CDR1 is MNHNS and CDR2 SASEGT. V lost 0 bases, J lost 8 bases, and 10 bases lay in between. CDR3 size: 13 residues.

This clone was seen only once. The V call is TRBV11-3, the J call TRBJ2-3; 9 nucleotides match TRBD2. CDR1 is SGHNT, CDR2 YENEEA, per germline. The CDR3 loop spans 16 amino acids. V was pared by 0 bases and J by 2 bases, with 3 bases of the junction left unmatched. The CDR3 bases are TGTGCCAGCAGCTTAGAGGGCGGGAGGGCCACAGATACGCAGTATTTT. Translating gives CASSLEGGRATDTQYF.

This clone is a singleton in its sample. The rearrangement uses TRBV5-6 and TRBJ2-1, with a weak D call TRBD2 (7 bases). With 1 base removed from V and 4 bases from J, the gap between germline ends came to 15 bases. The CDR3 length is 16 residues. Germline values: CDR1 SGHDT, CDR2 YYEEEE. The CDR3 region is CASSLNKGGFYNEQFF. CDR3 in DNA: TGTGCCAGCAGCTTGAATAAGGGGGGGTTTTACAATGAGCAGTTCTTC.

The chain links TRBV7-2 to TRBJ1-1; the match to TRBD1 covers 7 bases. V lost 1 base to trimming and J lost 4 bases; unmatched junction nucleotides: 6. In germline, CDR1 is SGHTA, CDR2 FQGNSA. The CDR3 has 15 amino acids. The CDR3 here is CASSLEGAHGTEAFF. The CDR3 coding sequence is TGTGCCAGCAGCTTAGAGGGGGCTCATGGCACTGAAGCTTTCTTT.

The chain employs TRBV6-5 and TRBJ2-7; D could derive from TRBD1 or TRBD2 (5 bases each). The V and J ends lost 0 bases and 2 bases respectively, with 11 bases between them. Germline CDR1 MNHEY, CDR2 SVGAGI. The CDR3 has 15 residues. The CDR3 is CASSYSGPGTYEQYF. The CDR3 coding sequence is TGTGCCAGCAGTTACTCGGGACCAGGGACCTACGAGCAGTACTTC.

This chain joins TRBV7-3 and TRBJ2-5, with D possibly matching TRBD2 (6 bases). Germline lookup yields CDR1 SGHTA and CDR2 FQGTGA. Trimming took 4 bases from V and 1 from J, leaving 10 bases between them. This CDR3 spans 14 amino acids. The CDR3 region has the DNA TGTGCCAGCAGCTACGGGACTTTCCAAGAGACCCAGTACTTC. It yields the protein CASSYGTFQETQYF.

The chain combines TRBV28 with TRBJ2-5; 12 bases map to TRBD2. This CDR3 spans 19 amino acids. The V segment lost 6 bases and the J segment 2 bases; nucleotides outside the gene matches: 16. CDR1 is MDHEN, CDR2 SYDVKM, per germline. The CDR3 is CASSRRWTSGKTVQETQYF. The CDR3, as DNA: TGTGCCAGCAGCCGAAGATGGACTAGCGGGAAGACGGTACAAGAGACCCAGTACTTC.

This chain connects TRBV7-9 to TRBJ2-6; D ambiguous. Germline V lookup: CDR1 SEHNR, CDR2 FQNEAQ (reference sequence). This CDR3 comprises 14 residues. Trimming removed 5 bases at V and 0 bases at J, with 5 bases between. The CDR3 DNA follows: TGTGCCAGCAGCCTCCACTCTGGGGCCAACGTCCTGACTTTC. It yields the protein CASSLHSGANVLTF.

This clone was picked up one time. The chain recombines TRBV9 with TRBJ2-7, with D possibly TRBD1 on 6 matching bases. CDR3 length: 14 amino acids. Trimming cost V 3 bases and J 0 bases, with 10 bases left between them. The germline gives CDR1 SGDLS, CDR2 YYNGEE. CDR3 residues: CASSDRDNSYEQYF. The CDR3 bases are TGTGCCAGCAGCGACCGGGACAACTCCTACGAGCAGTACTTC.

A single count supports this clone. The chain carries TRBV7-9 and TRBJ2-7; D is uncertain. The CDR3 length is 14 residues. Germline CDR1 is SEHNR and CDR2 is FQNEAQ (reference sequence). V was trimmed by 5 bases and J by 5 bases, leaving 16 bases between them. The CDR3 is CASSPVDNPDEQYF. The CDR3 coding sequence is TGTGCCAGCAGCCCTGTAGACAATCCCGACGAGCAGTACTTC.

V is TRBV2 and J is TRBJ1-2; D may be TRBD1 (6 bases). Germline-derived CDR1 and CDR2 are SNHLY and FYNNEI. This CDR3 spans 15 amino acids. The V end was cut by 3 bases, the J end by 7 bases, with 18 bases between. The CDR3 DNA reads as TGTGCCAGCAGTGAGCGGGCAGGGGTTGCGAGTGGCTACACCTTC. This codes for CASSERAGVASGYTF.

This chain links TRBV18 with TRBJ1-3; D gene ambiguous. Trimming took off 3 bases at V and 1 base at J, with 7 bases between the two ends. CDR1 is KGHSH, CDR2 LQKENI, per germline. CDR3 length: 14 residues. The CDR3 loop reads CASSPGRSGNTIYF. The CDR3 DNA follows: TGTGCCAGCTCACCTGGGAGATCTGGAAACACCATATATTTT.